This TCR beta chain came from a study of cytomegalovirus exposure and HLA in healthy donors (dated by TCRdb to about 2017). Study-level background: An earlier analysis of about 530 of the donors reported under 300 Gb of sequence data and roughly 120 million unique TCR beta sequences obtained from approximately 180 million T cells. The later analysis used no new phenotypic data to find candidate immune exposures, relying instead on TCR beta sequences and their occurrence across donors. An early release covering roughly 640 HLA-typed donors comprised about 290 gigabases of sequencing data and roughly 86 million unique TCR sequences. Four to six DR-DQ haplotypes were handled as single units for association and clustering, since linkage in the cohort was strong. The study was designed to test whether signatures of past pathogen exposure could be identified by cataloging public T cell receptors. Across 300 to 500 genotyped donors of the cohort, an average of roughly 250,000 unique TCR beta nucleotide sequences per donor were sequenced, and about a sixth of those sequences were non-productive. HLA typing included class I and class II loci at four-digit resolution. A later analysis re-examined previously published TCR beta repertoires from around 670 donors and added high-resolution HLA genotyping to investigate patterns of TCR occurrence. Donor age, sex, ethnicity and CMV serostatus were compiled together with the repertoire data. The study combined high-throughput TCR immunosequencing, statistical association of individual TCRs with disease status, and machine learning to predict cytomegalovirus infection status. In addition to the first cohort of hundreds of subjects, a separate validation cohort of some 120 different subjects was used. Of the 300 to 450 genotyped donors, roughly 80% were placed in the genetic ancestry cluster associated with self-reported Caucasian donors. Typing coverage differed by locus: A, B, C, DRB1 and DQB1 were typed in about 620-630 donors, DQA1 in 500 to 550, DPA1 in some 610, and DPB1 in approximately 450. Using immunosequencing, the study profiled T cell repertoires from about 650 subjects and related those repertoires to cytomegalovirus serostatus. In an earlier analysis of 587 of the donors, high-throughput TCR beta sequencing was used to judge whether each TCR beta V gene segment behaved as functional or pseudogenic. All discovery cohort repertoires had been generated on a single sequencing platform. Genome-wide SNP genotypes for about 65% of the roughly 670 donors were used in a later genetic analysis, which treated that subset as a discovery cohort.

Inclusive of the bounding cysteine and phenylalanine, the CDR3 is 17 residues long. Only the CDR3 part of the read is kept: 51 bases, read in frame from the first base. Between the V and J ends, shortened by 5 bases and 2 bases respectively, the junction contains 21 bases. The germline V gene encodes CDR1 MDHEN and CDR2 SYDVKM. Comment on this clone: Which antigen it targets is not known. No much larger clone is present one base from it, and per-base qualities are unavailable.

The cohort was made up of 500 to 850 healthy bone marrow donors. At the time of sampling, every cohort member was nominally healthy, though immune exposures that went unrecorded were likely present. The donor tested CMV seronegative, placing the donor among the roughly 350 seronegative members of the cohort. A peripheral blood sample was collected from each donor, and TCR beta sequencing was performed on peripheral blood mononuclear cells. The Qiagen DNeasy Blood Extraction Kit was used to extract genomic DNA from the blood cell samples. The paper as a whole reports these results and caveats: While some public TCRs were present in many individuals, most TCR sequences turned up only very rarely across donors. Some IMGT-functional V segments, including TRBV6-2 and TRBV6-3, could not be told apart with the 87-base-pair reads, so those segments were excluded. Cytomegalovirus status was reported to be diagnosed by the classifier with high specificity and sensitivity in both the original and validation cohorts. In a later analysis, about 17,000 TCR beta sequences were associated with specific HLA alleles at a false discovery rate of 0.05. Because counts were too low, 15 to 20 rarely observed V segments, including chromosome 9 orphons, were excluded from the earlier analysis of some 590 of the donors. A total of 150 to 200 TCR beta chains were listed by the study as associated with cytomegalovirus. A further reported finding was that TCR beta sequences accurately predicted the HLA-A and HLA-B alleles for most subjects in the first cohort. In this cohort, only TCR beta chains were sequenced, and detectable features were limited by the absence of alpha or paired-chain data. A later analysis found that TCR association rates varied across HLA loci, with DRB1 alleles showing the most associated TCRs and HLA-C alleles the fewest. Sequencing depth was assumed to be roughly uniform across donors in the presence/absence analyses, though that assumption may not hold. In an earlier analysis of approximately 600 of the donors, most TCR beta V segments were observed in productive rearrangements about 87% or about 30% of the time, broadly matching IMGT annotations. In a later genetic analysis, fewer N-insertions in productive TCRs were reported among donors in an Asian-associated ancestry cluster than the roughly 670-donor mean. In vitro tests confirmed that three of the cytomegalovirus-associated TCR beta chains recognize cytomegalovirus antigens. The authors suggested that the approach could potentially be extended to other disease states and immunological phenotypes. Because HLA typing was unavailable for some donors at each locus, only the typed subset was used in association tests. A cluster of highly shared sequence variants was judged likely to be a technical artifact of the sequencing pipeline. Correlated functional status among segregating V segments might reflect linkage disequilibrium, but an unknown experimental factor could not be ruled out. According to a later analysis, most CMV-associated TCR beta chains appeared to be HLA-restricted, and the HLA associations seemed to be driven largely by CMV exposure. The only immune exposure information available for the cohort was CMV serostatus. When HLA alleles, especially DR and DQ, strongly co-occurred, attributing TCR associations to individual alleles was difficult. In a later analysis, HLA-associated TCR beta chains were found to be more clonally expanded and to have lower generation probabilities than equally common non-associated chains. An association between a missense DCLRE1C variant and V-gene and J-gene trimming of TCR beta chains was found in a later genetic analysis and replicated in an independent cohort. In a later analysis, several top co-occurrence clusters were reported to appear linked to parvovirus B19, influenza, CMV and Epstein-Barr virus.

Library creation used the immunoSEQ multiplex PCR assay. For the multiplex PCR, a mixture combining 60 forward primers for TCR Vbeta segments and 13 reverse primers for TCR Jbeta segments was used. Amplification of the CDR3 region of rearranged TCR beta genes was performed with a multiplex PCR assay on genomic DNA. The Illumina HiSeq System was used to sequence the amplified TCR beta libraries as 87-base-pair reads. The authors' pipeline ran thus. Across the 666 repertoires, a later analysis counted tens of millions of unique TCR beta chains, around 10 million of which were shared by at least two donors. To remove PCR and sequencing errors, raw reads were error-corrected and collapsed into unique sequences using a nearest-neighbor algorithm that merged closely related sequences. CDR3 sequences were aligned to IMGT reference sequences to assign V, D and J gene segments. For a sequence to be retained, a match of at least six nucleotides to both a V gene segment and a J gene segment was required. A rearrangement was called productive if the CDR3 had no stop codons and remained in frame with V and J, and every other rearrangement was called non-productive. CDR3 was defined by IMGT convention, running from the second conserved V-encoded cysteine to the conserved J-encoded phenylalanine. Sequences without an unambiguous match to a single V gene segment were excluded from the earlier analysis of about 630 of the donors. An earlier analysis of approximately 590 of the donors called V segments functional above 56.7% productive rearrangements and segregating when the between-donor standard deviation exceeded 5%. A statistical classification framework was built for diagnosing cytomegalovirus status from the catalog of TCR beta chain sequences. A later analysis assigned V and J genes by comparing TCR nucleotide sequences with IMGT/GENE-DB human TR gene sequences. Using the TCRdist pipeline, a later analysis assigned CDR3 sequences along with most-parsimonious VDJ recombination scenarios. In a later analysis, each TCR beta chain was defined by its CDR3 amino acid sequence together with its V-gene family, and reads without a unique V-gene family were excluded. To address suspected cross-contamination and a sequencing artifact, a later analysis removed roughly 580 highly shared, low-generation-probability nucleotide sequences. In a later analysis, a clonal expansion index for each public chain was calculated from normalized within-repertoire ranks of inferred template counts. In a later analysis, generation probabilities were computed using a VDJ recombination model fitted to out-of-frame rearrangements, and the results were checked against IGoR. In a later analysis, TCR-TCR, TCR-HLA and TCR-CMV co-occurrence was scored with hypergeometric tests, and a repertoire-size bias correction was applied to TCR pairs. A later analysis estimated false discovery rates by permuting HLA or CMV assignments 20 times. In a later analysis, co-occurring TCRs were grouped using DBSCAN, and TCRdist sequence similarity was added for clustering within HLA-allele-positive subsets. Repertoires with fewer than 30,000 or more than 120,000 public chains were left out of co-occurrence clustering, as were about 5 repertoires with anomalous nucleotide sharing. Imported from immuneACCESS, the table was reduced by TCRdb to in-frame sequences with V and J called. These copies leave out some clones; in studies compared against another copy, an unresolved V gene accounts for under half, and the cause of the remainder is not known. V, J and clone size reflect that table, while D and trimming were determined from the DNA. The sample table records about 160,000 clones; about 80% of these occur just once. Around 1.5% of the sample comes from the top ten.

Sequenced material: PBMCs. The clonotype comes from a man aged 35-49 years in good health and CMV-seronegative. Recombination connected TRBV28 to TRBJ2-5, with TRBD2 tentatively as D gene (6 bases match). At the DNA level, the sequence is TGTGCCAGCAGTGGCGGAGGGCCAGATTCTTTGCAAGAGACCCAGTACTTC. Translation gives CASSGGGPDSLQETQYF. Where the CDR3 stops, the reference TRBV28 and TRBJ2-5 genes take over; the full variable domain is DVKVTQSSRYLVKRTGEKVFLECVQDMDHENMFWYRQDPGLGLRLIYFSYDVKMKEKGDIPEGYSVSREKKERFSLILESASTNQTSMYLCASSGGGPDSLQETQYFGPGTRLLVL.